This is a list of T cell receptor beta chains from one sample in a study of blood T cells in healthy people across ages. MiXCR, applied by TCRdb to the 5' RACE reads, yields one record per CDR3 protein. Found here are 1.5 million to 2 million distinct CDR3 sequences, about 32% of them singletons; the top ten hold about 11%. The sequenced material came from blood. The receptors were sampled from a woman aged 25 to 39 in good health. CDR3s include the opening cysteine and the closing phenylalanine or tryptophan. Each record gives: clone size, D gene, V gene, J gene, CDR3 DNA, CDR3 protein. D genes are given only for firm matches. Clone size appears in some rows only: once, few, many, or a class for an expanded clone.

size: .; D: .; V: TRBV12-3/TRBV12-4; J: TRBJ2-7; DNA: TGTGCCAGCAGTTTTTCAGGGGTCCTCGAGCAGTACTTC; CDR3: CASSFSGVLEQYF
size: .; D: .; V: TRBV30; J: TRBJ2-7; DNA: TGTGCCTGGAGTGCTGATCTAGAGCAGTACTTC; CDR3: CAWSADLEQYF
size: .; D: .; V: TRBV5-1; J: TRBJ2-7; DNA: TGCGCCAGCAGCTTGGCGGGGATTGGGTACGAGCAGTACTTC; CDR3: CASSLAGIGYEQYF
size: .; D: TRBD1; V: TRBV5-5; J: TRBJ2-1; DNA: TGTGCCAGCACCCCAGACAGGGCCCCCTACAATGAGCAGTTCTTC; CDR3: CASTPDRAPYNEQFF
size: .; D: .; V: TRBV6-5; J: TRBJ1-1; DNA: TGTGCCAGCAGCAGCTCTGGGGCGATTGAAGCTTTCTTT; CDR3: CASSSSGAIEAFF
size: .; D: .; V: TRBV7-6; J: TRBJ2-3; DNA: TGTGCCAGCAGCTTAGTCGGAGCTTTTAACGAAGCAGATACGCAGTATTTT; CDR3: CASSLVGAFNEADTQYF
size: few; D: TRBD1; V: TRBV2; J: TRBJ1-1; DNA: TGTGCCAGCGTGGACAGGGGGCGCGGGGACACTGAAGCTTTCTTT; CDR3: CASVDRGRGDTEAFF
size: many; D: .; V: TRBV20-1; J: TRBJ2-7; DNA: TGCAGTGCCTTGGACTACGGGAGATACGAGCAGTACTTC; CDR3: CSALDYGRYEQYF
size: few; D: TRBD1; V: TRBV18; J: TRBJ2-7; DNA: TGTGCCAGCTCACCCGGGACAGGGACGAACTACGAGCAGTACTTC; CDR3: CASSPGTGTNYEQYF
size: few; D: .; V: TRBV6-4; J: TRBJ1-1; DNA: TGTGCCAGCAGTGCTATCATGAACACTGAAGCTTTCTTT; CDR3: CASSAIMNTEAFF